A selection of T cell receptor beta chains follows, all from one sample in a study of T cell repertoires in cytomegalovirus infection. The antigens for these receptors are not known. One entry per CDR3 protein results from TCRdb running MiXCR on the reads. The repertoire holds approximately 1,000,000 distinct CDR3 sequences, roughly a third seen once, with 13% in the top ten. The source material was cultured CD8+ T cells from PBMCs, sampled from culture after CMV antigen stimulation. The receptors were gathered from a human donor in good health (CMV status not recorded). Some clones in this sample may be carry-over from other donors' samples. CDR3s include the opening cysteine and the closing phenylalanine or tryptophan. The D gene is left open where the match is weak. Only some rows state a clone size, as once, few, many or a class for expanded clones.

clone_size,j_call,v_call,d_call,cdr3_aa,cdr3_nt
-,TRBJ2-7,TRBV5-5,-,CASSHGIYEQYF,TGTGCCAGCAGCCACGGAATCTACGAGCAGTACTTC
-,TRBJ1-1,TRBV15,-,CVISRSDMNTEAFF,TGTGTCATCAGCAGGTCCGACATGAACACTGAAGCTTTCTTT
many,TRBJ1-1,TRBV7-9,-,CASSPLGGARTEAFF,TGTGCCAGCAGCCCACTGGGGGGGGCGCGTACTGAAGCTTTCTTT
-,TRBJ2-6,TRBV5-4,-,CASSGGQSGANVLTF,TGTGCCAGCAGCGGGGGGCAGTCTGGGGCCAACGTCCTGACTTTC
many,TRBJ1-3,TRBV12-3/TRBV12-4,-,CASRTRSGNTIYF,TGTGCCAGCAGAACCCGCTCTGGAAACACCATATATTTT
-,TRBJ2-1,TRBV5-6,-,CVSSFVPNEQFF,TGTGTCAGCAGCTTTGTGCCCAATGAGCAGTTCTTC
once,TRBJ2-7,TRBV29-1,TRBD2,CSVADEGRAVEQYF,TGCAGCGTTGCCGACGAGGGGAGGGCGGTCGAGCAGTACTTC
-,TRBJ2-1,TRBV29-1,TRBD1,CSVGDRGSASYEQFF,TGCAGCGTCGGGGACAGGGGGAGCGCAAGTTATGAGCAGTTCTTC
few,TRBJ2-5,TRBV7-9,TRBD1,CASSPLDRGEETQYF,TGTGCCAGCAGCCCATTGGACAGGGGGGAAGAGACCCAGTACTTC
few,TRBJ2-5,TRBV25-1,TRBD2,CASSEFGTSGGYKETQYF,TGTGCCAGCAGTGAATTTGGGACTAGCGGGGGCTACAAAGAGACCCAGTACTTC
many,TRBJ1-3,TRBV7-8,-,CASSFPIMGASGNTIYF,TGTGCCAGCAGCTTTCCCATAATGGGTGCCTCTGGAAACACCATATATTTT
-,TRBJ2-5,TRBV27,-,CASSWNPGPPTETQYF,TGTGCCAGCAGTTGGAATCCAGGGCCACCAACAGAGACCCAGTACTTC
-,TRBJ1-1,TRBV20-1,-,CSARGAQRAEAFF,TGCAGTGCTAGGGGGGCCCAACGGGCTGAAGCTTTCTTT
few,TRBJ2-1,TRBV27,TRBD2,CASRTSGSSYNEQFF,TGTGCCAGCAGAACTAGCGGAAGCTCCTACAATGAGCAGTTCTTC
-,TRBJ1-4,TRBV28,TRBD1,CANRNRQGATNEKLFF,TGTGCCAACAGAAACCGACAGGGAGCAACTAATGAAAAACTGTTTTTT
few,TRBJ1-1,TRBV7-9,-,CASFDKAPGFRAFF,TGTGCCAGCTTCGACAAGGCCCCTGGATTTCGAGCTTTCTTT
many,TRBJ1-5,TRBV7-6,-,CASSLEGGGRQPQHF,TGTGCCAGCAGCTTAGAAGGTGGGGGCCGGCAGCCCCAGCATTTT
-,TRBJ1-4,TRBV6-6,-,CASILGEATNEKLFF,TGTGCCAGCATTTTAGGGGAGGCAACTAATGAAAAACTGTTTTTT
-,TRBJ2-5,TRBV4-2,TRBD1,CASSQAGGQGRETQYF,TGTGCCAGCAGCCAAGCAGGGGGTCAAGGGCGAGAGACCCAGTACTTC
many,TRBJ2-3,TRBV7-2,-,CASKPFTGYRDTQYF,TGTGCCAGCAAACCTTTTACAGGGTATCGGGATACGCAGTATTTT
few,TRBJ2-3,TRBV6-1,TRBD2,CASSEAVTSGGTDTQYF,TGTGCCAGCAGTGAAGCAGTGACTAGCGGGGGGACAGATACGCAGTATTTT
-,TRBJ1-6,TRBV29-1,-,CSVRLAGNNSPLHF,TGCAGCGTCCGACTCGCAGGCAATAATTCACCCCTCCACTTT
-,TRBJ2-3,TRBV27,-,CASSGLGTTDTQYF,TGTGCCAGCAGTGGACTGGGAACCACAGATACGCAGTATTTT
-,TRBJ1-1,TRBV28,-,CASSLRGLKDTEAFF,TGTGCCAGCAGTTTAAGGGGCCTTAAGGACACTGAAGCTTTCTTT
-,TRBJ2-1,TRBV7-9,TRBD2,CASSFGGVTGKDEQFF,TGTGCCAGCAGCTTCGGGGGGGTCACAGGGAAGGATGAGCAGTTCTTC
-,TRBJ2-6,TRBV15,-,CATSRESDSGANVLTF,TGTGCCACCAGCAGAGAGAGCGACTCTGGGGCCAACGTCCTGACTTTC
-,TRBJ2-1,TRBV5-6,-,CASSLGVYNNEQFF,TGTGCCAGCAGCTTGGGCGTCTACAACAATGAGCAGTTCTTC
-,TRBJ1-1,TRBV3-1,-,CASSQDSLSEAFF,TGTGCCAGCAGCCAAGATTCTCTCTCCGAAGCTTTCTTT
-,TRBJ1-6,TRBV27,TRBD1,CASSLLSTGIGSYNSPLHF,TGTGCCAGCAGTCTACTATCGACAGGGATAGGCTCCTATAATTCACCCCTCCACTTT
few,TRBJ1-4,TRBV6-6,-,CASWQYNEKLFF,TGTGCCAGCTGGCAGTATAATGAAAAACTGTTTTTT
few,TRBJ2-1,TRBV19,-,CASSDYHNEQFF,TGTGCCAGTAGTGACTACCACAATGAGCAGTTCTTC
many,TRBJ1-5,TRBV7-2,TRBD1,CASSLLSGGLNQPQHF,TGTGCCAGCAGCTTACTGTCAGGGGGCCTCAATCAGCCCCAGCATTTT
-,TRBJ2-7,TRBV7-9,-,CASSLDPRGLGYEQYF,TGTGCCAGCAGCTTAGACCCCAGGGGACTGGGCTACGAGCAGTACTTC
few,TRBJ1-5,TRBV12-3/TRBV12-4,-,CASSSGTVSNQPQHF,TGTGCCAGCAGTAGCGGGACGGTGAGCAATCAGCCCCAGCATTTT
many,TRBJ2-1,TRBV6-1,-,CASSRHFDNEQFF,TGTGCCAGCAGTAGACACTTTGACAATGAGCAGTTCTTC
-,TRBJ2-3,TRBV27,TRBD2,CASSLPGGNTDTQYF,TGTGCCAGCAGCCTCCCCGGGGGGAACACAGATACGCAGTATTTT
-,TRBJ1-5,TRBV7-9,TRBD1,CASSSTDGQERSPQHF,TGTGCCAGCAGCTCAACCGATGGACAGGAAAGGTCGCCCCAGCATTTT
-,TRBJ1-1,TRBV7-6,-,CASSLEDGNTEAFF,TGTGCCAGCAGCTTAGAGGACGGGAACACTGAAGCTTTCTTT
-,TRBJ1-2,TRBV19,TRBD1,CASKPPGQHYGYTF,TGTGCCAGTAAACCCCCGGGACAGCACTATGGCTACACCTTC
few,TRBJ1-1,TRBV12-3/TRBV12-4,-,CASSSGTAYEAFF,TGTGCCAGCAGTTCAGGGACGGCGTATGAAGCTTTCTTT
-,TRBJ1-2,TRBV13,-,CASSSRGAGGYTF,TGTGCCAGCAGCTCTAGGGGCGCAGGGGGCTACACCTTC
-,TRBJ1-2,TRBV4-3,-,CASSQVYSVYGYTF,TGCGCCAGCAGCCAAGTGTACAGCGTCTATGGCTACACCTTC
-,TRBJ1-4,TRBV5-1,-,CASSLVSRVEELFF,TGCGCCAGCAGCTTGGTAAGCAGGGTGGAGGAACTGTTTTTT
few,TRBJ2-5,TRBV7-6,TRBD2,CASSGPTSLNWETQYF,TGTGCCAGCAGCGGCCCGACTAGCCTCAACTGGGAGACCCAGTACTTC
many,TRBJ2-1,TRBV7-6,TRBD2,CASRSSGGAANEQFF,TGTGCCAGCAGATCAAGCGGGGGGGCCGCCAATGAGCAGTTCTTC
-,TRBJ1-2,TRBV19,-,CASSIPRTNYGYTF,TGTGCCAGTAGTATACCGAGAACCAACTATGGCTACACCTTC
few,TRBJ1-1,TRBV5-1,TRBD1,CASSSTGTGTEAFF,TGCGCCAGCAGCTCGACAGGGACGGGCACTGAAGCTTTCTTT
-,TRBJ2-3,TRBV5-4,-,CASSSPGFSSTDTQYF,TGTGCCAGCAGCTCCCCGGGGTTCTCTAGCACAGATACGCAGTATTTT
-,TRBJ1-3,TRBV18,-,CASSLGTDSGNTIHF,TGTGCCAGCTCACTAGGGACGGACTCAGGAAACACCATACATTTT
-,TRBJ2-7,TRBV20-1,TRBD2,CSARERGVSYEQYF,TGCAGTGCTAGAGAGCGGGGGGTCTCCTACGAGCAGTACTTC
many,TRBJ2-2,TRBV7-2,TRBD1,CASSLGTGHTGELFF,TGTGCCAGCAGCTTAGGGACAGGGCACACCGGGGAGCTGTTTTTT
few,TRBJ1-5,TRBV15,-,CATSKNNDYSNQPQHF,TGTGCCACCAGCAAGAACAACGACTATAGCAATCAGCCCCAGCATTTT
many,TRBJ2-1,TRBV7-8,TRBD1,CASSLGQGNNEQFF,TGCGCCAGCAGCCTGGGACAGGGGAACAATGAGCAGTTCTTC
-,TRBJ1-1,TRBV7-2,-,CASSPNGVRDTEAFF,TGTGCCAGCAGCCCTAACGGGGTAAGGGACACTGAAGCTTTCTTT
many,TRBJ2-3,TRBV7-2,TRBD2,CASSLTTSGADTQYF,TGTGCCAGCAGCTTAACGACTAGCGGGGCCGATACGCAGTATTTT
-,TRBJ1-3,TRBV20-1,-,CSARGGLGNTIYF,TGCAGTGCTAGAGGGGGGCTTGGAAACACCATATATTTT